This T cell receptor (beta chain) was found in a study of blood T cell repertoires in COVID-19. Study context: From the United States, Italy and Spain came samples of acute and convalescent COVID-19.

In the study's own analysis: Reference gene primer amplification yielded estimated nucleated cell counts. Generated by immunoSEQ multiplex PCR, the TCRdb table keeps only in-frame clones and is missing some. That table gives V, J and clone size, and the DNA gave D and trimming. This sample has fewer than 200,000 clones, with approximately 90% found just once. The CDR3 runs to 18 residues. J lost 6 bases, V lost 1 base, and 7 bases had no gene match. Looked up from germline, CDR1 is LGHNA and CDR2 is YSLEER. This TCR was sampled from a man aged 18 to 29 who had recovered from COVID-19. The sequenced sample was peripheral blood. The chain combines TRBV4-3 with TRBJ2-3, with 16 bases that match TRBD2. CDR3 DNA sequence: TGCGCCAGCAGCCAAGGAGCGGGACTAGCGGGAGGGGCCGATACGCAGTATTTT. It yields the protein CASSQGAGLAGGADTQYF.